The clone carrying this T cell receptor beta chain was recorded only once. The data were obtained in a study of blood T cell repertoires in COVID-19. CDR1 SGHDT and CDR2 YYEEEE come from the germline V gene. The CDR3 sequence is 14 residues long. V dropped 4 bases and J dropped 4 bases, with 9 bases sitting between them. Authors' analysis steps: Using reference gene primer amplification, nucleated cell counts were estimated. This table comes from immunoSEQ multiplex PCR, and its TCRdb copy is limited to in-frame clones, with some not included. V, J and clone size were drawn from that table, and D and trimming were deduced from the DNA. The table includes 300,000 to 400,000 clones, 88% detected once.

Specimen: PBMCs or T cells enriched from blood (not recorded which). This rearrangement joins TRBV5-6 to TRBJ1-6, with a tentative D call TRBD1 (5 bases). The receptor was isolated from a woman under 30 who had recovered from COVID-19. CDR3 DNA: TGTGCCAGCAGCGTGACAGAGTATAATTCACCCCTCCACTTT. This encodes CASSVTEYNSPLHF.